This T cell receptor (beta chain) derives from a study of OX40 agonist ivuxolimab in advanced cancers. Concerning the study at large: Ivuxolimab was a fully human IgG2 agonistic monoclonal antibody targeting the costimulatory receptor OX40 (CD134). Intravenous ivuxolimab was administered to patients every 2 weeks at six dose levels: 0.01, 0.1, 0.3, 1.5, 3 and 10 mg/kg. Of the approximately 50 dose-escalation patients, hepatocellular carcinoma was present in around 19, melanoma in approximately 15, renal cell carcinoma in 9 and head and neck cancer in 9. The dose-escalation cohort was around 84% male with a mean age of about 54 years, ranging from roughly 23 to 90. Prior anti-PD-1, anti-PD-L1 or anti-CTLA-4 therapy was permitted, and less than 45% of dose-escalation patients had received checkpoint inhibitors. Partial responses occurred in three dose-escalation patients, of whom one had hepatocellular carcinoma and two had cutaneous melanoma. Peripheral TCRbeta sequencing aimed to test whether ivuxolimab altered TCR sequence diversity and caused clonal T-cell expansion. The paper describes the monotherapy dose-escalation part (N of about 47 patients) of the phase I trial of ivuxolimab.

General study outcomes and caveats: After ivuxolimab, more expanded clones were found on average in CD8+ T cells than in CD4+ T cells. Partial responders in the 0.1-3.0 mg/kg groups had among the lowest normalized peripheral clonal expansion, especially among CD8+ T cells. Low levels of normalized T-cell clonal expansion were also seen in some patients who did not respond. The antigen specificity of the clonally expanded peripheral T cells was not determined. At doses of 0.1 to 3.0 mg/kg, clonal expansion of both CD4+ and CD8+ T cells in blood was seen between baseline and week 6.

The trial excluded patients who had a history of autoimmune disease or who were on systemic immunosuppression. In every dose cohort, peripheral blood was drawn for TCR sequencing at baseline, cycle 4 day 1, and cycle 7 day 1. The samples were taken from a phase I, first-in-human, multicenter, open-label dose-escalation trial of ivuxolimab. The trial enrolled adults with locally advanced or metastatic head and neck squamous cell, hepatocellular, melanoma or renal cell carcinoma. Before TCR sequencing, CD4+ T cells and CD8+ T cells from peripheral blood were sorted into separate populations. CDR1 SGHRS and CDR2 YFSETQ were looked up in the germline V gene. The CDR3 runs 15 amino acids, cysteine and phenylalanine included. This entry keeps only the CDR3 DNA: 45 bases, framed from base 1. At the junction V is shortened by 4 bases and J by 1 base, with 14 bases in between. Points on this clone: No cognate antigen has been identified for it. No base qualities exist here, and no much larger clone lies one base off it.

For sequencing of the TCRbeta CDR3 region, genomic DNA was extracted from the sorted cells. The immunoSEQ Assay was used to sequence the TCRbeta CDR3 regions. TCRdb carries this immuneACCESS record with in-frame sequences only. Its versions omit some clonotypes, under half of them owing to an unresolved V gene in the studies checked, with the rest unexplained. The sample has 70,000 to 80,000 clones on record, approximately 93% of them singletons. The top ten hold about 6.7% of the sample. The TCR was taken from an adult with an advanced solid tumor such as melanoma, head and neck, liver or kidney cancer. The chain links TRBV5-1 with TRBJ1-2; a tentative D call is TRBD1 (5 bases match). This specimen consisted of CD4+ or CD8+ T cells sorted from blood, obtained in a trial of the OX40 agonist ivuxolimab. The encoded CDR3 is CASSPRGGGNYGYTF. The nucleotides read TGCGCCAGCAGCCCGCGCGGGGGGGGTAACTATGGCTACACCTTC.